The present TCR beta chain was sequenced within a study of T cell repertoires in cytomegalovirus infection (dated by TCRdb to about 2019). With respect to the entire study: The HLA type of each donor mattered for the analysis, because public TCR beta signatures pointed to carriage of CMV infection along with the matching HLA type. Findings and caveats that apply to the study as a whole: The ex vivo response was dominated by HLA-C-restricted CMV-specific TCR beta clonotypes, which also provided the single most frequent clonotype in two of eight donors. Cumulative frequency of public TCR beta family members discriminated carriers of CMV infection plus the relevant HLA type in this cohort and an independent approximately 350-donor cohort.

Reads for this sample came from an Illumina HiSeq 1500. Starting from the raw public reads, TCRdb applied fastp trimming at Q25, assembled clones with MiXCR and retained in-frame beta chains. CDR3 protein sequences are deduplicated, and each keeps its most common genes and DNA. A total of about 450,000 distinct CDR3 sequences appear in this sample, roughly 30% of them only once. Together, the top ten hold around 15% of the sample. This clonotype was seen only a few times. Its antigen is unknown. Nothing much larger sits one base from this clone, and base qualities are not available. The CDR3 starts with the cysteine, ends with the phenylalanine, and has 16 residues. The entry retains the CDR3 DNA only, 48 bases that are in frame from base 1. The germline V gene yields MGHRA for CDR1 and YSYEKL for CDR2. V drops 0 bases and J drops 1 base, leaving 10 bases in between.

In this chain, TRBV4-1 is recombined with TRBJ1-3; no confident D gene assignment can be made. What was sequenced was PBMCs. This TCR was recovered from a human donor in good health (CMV status not recorded). Some clones in this sample may be carry-over from other donors' samples. The CDR3 is CASSQDFRGSGNTIYF. The DNA sequence is as follows: TGCGCCAGCAGCCAAGATTTTCGGGGATCTGGAAACACCATATATTTT.